Listed below are T cell receptor beta chains from one sample, sequenced in a study of CD8+CD57+ T cells in acquired aplastic anemia. MiXCR, run by TCRdb on the reads, gives a single entry per CDR3 protein. The sample carries a few hundred thousand distinct CDR3 sequences, 45% to 70% recorded once. What was sequenced was sorted CD4+, CD8+, or CD8+CD57+ T cells (not recorded which) from PBMCs. Receptors originate from a human donor with severe aplastic anemia or a healthy control (not recorded which). Both conserved end residues are part of each CDR3. Each record gives: J gene, D gene, clone size, V gene, CDR3 protein, CDR3 DNA. The D gene is left open where the match is weak. Clone sizes are given selectively: once, few, many, or a class where the clone is expanded.

j_gene: TRBJ1-5; d_gene: TRBD1; abundance: .; v_gene: TRBV2; CDR3aa: CASSRDSGGDQPQHF; CDR3nt: TGTGCCAGCAGTAGGGACAGTGGGGGAGATCAGCCCCAGCATTTT
j_gene: TRBJ2-7; d_gene: .; abundance: .; v_gene: TRBV5-1; CDR3aa: CASSFNSPYEQYF; CDR3nt: TGCGCCAGCAGCTTCAACAGCCCCTACGAGCAGTACTTC
j_gene: TRBJ2-5; d_gene: .; abundance: many; v_gene: TRBV9; CDR3aa: CASSRSPYPETQYF; CDR3nt: TGTGCCAGCAGCCGTAGCCCGTACCCAGAGACCCAGTACTTC
j_gene: TRBJ2-7; d_gene: .; abundance: .; v_gene: TRBV18; CDR3aa: CASSPGQTDYEQYF; CDR3nt: TGTGCCAGCTCACCAGGCCAGACAGACTACGAGCAGTACTTC
j_gene: TRBJ1-3; d_gene: .; abundance: many; v_gene: TRBV7-2; CDR3aa: CASSLVGESGNTIYF; CDR3nt: TGTGCCAGCAGCTTAGTGGGGGAATCTGGAAACACCATATATTTT
j_gene: TRBJ1-1; d_gene: .; abundance: .; v_gene: TRBV6-6; CDR3aa: CASSPVRVGAFF; CDR3nt: TGTGCCAGCAGTCCCGTCAGGGTTGGGGCTTTCTTT
j_gene: TRBJ2-1; d_gene: .; abundance: .; v_gene: TRBV15; CDR3aa: CATSRRFRGASFNEQFF; CDR3nt: TGTGCCACCAGCAGACGCTTTCGTGGGGCCTCGTTCAATGAGCAGTTCTTC
j_gene: TRBJ1-5; d_gene: .; abundance: .; v_gene: TRBV5-6; CDR3aa: CASSLVGQGGQPQHF; CDR3nt: TGTGCCAGCAGCTTAGTCGGGCAGGGAGGTCAGCCCCAGCATTTT
j_gene: TRBJ2-6; d_gene: .; abundance: .; v_gene: TRBV7-3; CDR3aa: CASSPSVSSGANVLTF; CDR3nt: TGTGCCAGCAGCCCCTCAGTATCCTCTGGGGCCAACGTCCTGACTTTC
j_gene: TRBJ1-2; d_gene: .; abundance: many; v_gene: TRBV6-5; CDR3aa: CASSPRVDGYGYTF; CDR3nt: TGTGCCAGCAGCCCCCGGGTGGATGGCTATGGCTACACCTTC
j_gene: TRBJ2-1; d_gene: .; abundance: many; v_gene: TRBV6-1; CDR3aa: CASSDPTGPYYNEQFF; CDR3nt: TGTGCCAGCAGTGATCCCACAGGGCCCTACTACAATGAGCAGTTCTTC
j_gene: TRBJ1-4; d_gene: TRBD1; abundance: .; v_gene: TRBV25-1; CDR3aa: CASSEKAPGTGEKLFF; CDR3nt: TGTGCCAGCAGTGAAAAGGCCCCGGGGACAGGGGAAAAACTGTTTTTT
j_gene: TRBJ2-1; d_gene: .; abundance: once; v_gene: TRBV20-1; CDR3aa: CSAPTRESLNEQFF; CDR3nt: TGCAGTGCGCCTACTAGGGAATCACTCAATGAGCAGTTCTTC
j_gene: TRBJ2-5; d_gene: TRBD2; abundance: .; v_gene: TRBV7-9; CDR3aa: CASSFNPKGLAGVVGETQYF; CDR3nt: TGTGCCAGCAGCTTTAACCCCAAGGGACTAGCGGGAGTGGTGGGGGAGACCCAGTACTTC
j_gene: TRBJ2-1; d_gene: .; abundance: .; v_gene: TRBV6-4; CDR3aa: CASSDRVKDEQFF; CDR3nt: TGTGCCAGCAGTGACAGGGTTAAGGATGAGCAGTTCTTC
j_gene: TRBJ2-7; d_gene: TRBD2; abundance: .; v_gene: TRBV7-2; CDR3aa: CASSQILAGVARQYF; CDR3nt: TGTGCCAGCAGCCAAATTCTAGCGGGGGTGGCCAGGCAGTACTTC
j_gene: TRBJ2-5; d_gene: .; abundance: many; v_gene: TRBV7-2; CDR3aa: CASSRRTTGGLQETQYF; CDR3nt: TGTGCCAGCAGTAGGCGGACGACAGGAGGGCTCCAAGAGACCCAGTACTTC
j_gene: TRBJ1-4; d_gene: .; abundance: .; v_gene: TRBV15; CDR3aa: CATSAYPGQGITNEKLFF; CDR3nt: TGTGCCACCAGCGCTTACCCGGGGCAGGGCATAACTAATGAAAAACTGTTTTTT
j_gene: TRBJ1-2; d_gene: .; abundance: .; v_gene: TRBV9; CDR3aa: CASSVASTGRAGGYTF; CDR3nt: TGTGCCAGCAGCGTAGCTAGTACGGGCAGGGCAGGTGGCTACACCTTC
j_gene: TRBJ2-2; d_gene: TRBD2; abundance: few; v_gene: TRBV14; CDR3aa: CASRTSGGATGELFF; CDR3nt: TGTGCCAGCAGAACTAGCGGGGGGGCCACCGGGGAGCTGTTTTTT
j_gene: TRBJ2-3; d_gene: .; abundance: .; v_gene: TRBV29-1; CDR3aa: CSVGQGRTDTQYF; CDR3nt: TGCAGCGTTGGGCAGGGTAGGACAGATACGCAGTATTTT
j_gene: TRBJ2-5; d_gene: TRBD2; abundance: few; v_gene: TRBV5-8; CDR3aa: CAGSLGIAGSWETQYF; CDR3nt: TGTGCCGGCAGCTTGGGAATAGCGGGGTCCTGGGAGACCCAGTACTTC
j_gene: TRBJ2-7; d_gene: .; abundance: .; v_gene: TRBV5-1; CDR3aa: CASSPGQLPYEQYF; CDR3nt: TGCGCCAGCAGCCCCGGACAGCTACCCTACGAGCAGTACTTC
j_gene: TRBJ2-1; d_gene: TRBD2; abundance: many; v_gene: TRBV20-1; CDR3aa: CSARELPSGAPYNEQFF; CDR3nt: TGCAGTGCTAGAGAACTCCCTAGCGGGGCCCCCTACAATGAGCAGTTCTTC
j_gene: TRBJ2-5; d_gene: .; abundance: .; v_gene: TRBV7-9; CDR3aa: CASSPATSQETQYF; CDR3nt: TGTGCCAGCAGCCCAGCGACTAGTCAAGAGACCCAGTACTTC
j_gene: TRBJ1-1; d_gene: .; abundance: once; v_gene: TRBV20-1; CDR3aa: CSVTSSGINTEAFF; CDR3nt: TGCAGTGTTACCTCATCGGGGATTAACACTGAAGCTTTCTTT
j_gene: TRBJ1-2; d_gene: TRBD1; abundance: many; v_gene: TRBV9; CDR3aa: CASSGGGGTYGYTF; CDR3nt: TGTGCCAGCAGTGGTGGAGGGGGCACGTATGGCTACACCTTC
j_gene: TRBJ2-3; d_gene: TRBD2; abundance: .; v_gene: TRBV7-2; CDR3aa: CASSWSGGVADTQYF; CDR3nt: TGTGCCAGCAGTTGGAGCGGGGGGGTGGCAGATACGCAGTATTTT
j_gene: TRBJ2-1; d_gene: .; abundance: .; v_gene: TRBV5-1; CDR3aa: CASSLAPSGTLNEQFF; CDR3nt: TGCGCCAGCAGCTTGGCCCCGTCCGGGACCCTGAATGAGCAGTTCTTC
j_gene: TRBJ2-7; d_gene: .; abundance: .; v_gene: TRBV11-3; CDR3aa: CASSFATGSRYEQYF; CDR3nt: TGTGCCAGCAGCTTTGCGACAGGAAGCAGGTACGAGCAGTACTTC
j_gene: TRBJ1-4; d_gene: .; abundance: .; v_gene: TRBV7-2; CDR3aa: CASSLVADEKLFF; CDR3nt: TGTGCCAGCAGCTTAGTGGCAGATGAAAAACTGTTTTTT
j_gene: TRBJ2-3; d_gene: .; abundance: few; v_gene: TRBV20-1; CDR3aa: CSATRPHSTDTQYF; CDR3nt: TGCAGTGCGACTCGACCCCACAGCACAGATACGCAGTATTTT
j_gene: TRBJ2-7; d_gene: .; abundance: once; v_gene: TRBV12-3/TRBV12-4; CDR3aa: CASTLHPRPYEQYF; CDR3nt: TGTGCCAGCACCCTCCACCCTAGGCCTTACGAGCAGTACTTC
j_gene: TRBJ2-1; d_gene: TRBD2; abundance: .; v_gene: TRBV9; CDR3aa: CASSVVVLAGLDEQFF; CDR3nt: TGTGCCAGCAGCGTAGTAGTTCTAGCGGGGCTTGATGAGCAGTTCTTC
j_gene: TRBJ2-7; d_gene: .; abundance: .; v_gene: TRBV20-1; CDR3aa: CSASGEGTIYEQYF; CDR3nt: TGCAGTGCTAGTGGTGAGGGGACAATCTACGAGCAGTACTTC
j_gene: TRBJ2-7; d_gene: TRBD2; abundance: .; v_gene: TRBV12-3/TRBV12-4; CDR3aa: CASNTLAGGPSEQYF; CDR3nt: TGTGCCAGCAATACCCTAGCGGGGGGGCCTTCCGAGCAGTACTTC
j_gene: TRBJ2-7; d_gene: .; abundance: .; v_gene: TRBV19; CDR3aa: CASSIVLGNSYEQYF; CDR3nt: TGTGCCAGTAGTATAGTTCTCGGAAACTCCTACGAGCAGTACTTC